These T cell receptor beta chains were read from a single sample in a study of T cells after yellow fever vaccination. A single record per CDR3 protein comes from TCRdb applying MiXCR to the 5' RACE reads. The repertoire holds 400,000 or so distinct CDR3 sequences, approximately 10% seen once, with 18% in the top ten. The sample consisted of PBMCs, taken on the day of the first yellow fever vaccination. Source of these receptors: a young man who received the YFV17D yellow fever vaccine. CDR3s include the opening cysteine and the closing phenylalanine or tryptophan. Each record gives: J gene, D gene, clone size, V gene, CDR3 DNA, CDR3 protein. A D gene is named only where the DNA matches it firmly. Some rows have no size entry. The others give once, few or many, or a class for an expanded clone.

j_call: TRBJ2-5
d_call: -
clone_size: -
v_call: TRBV15
cdr3_nt: TGTGCCACCAGCAGAGATGGCCATACCCAAGAGACCCAGTACTTC
cdr3_aa: CATSRDGHTQETQYF

j_call: TRBJ1-1
d_call: -
clone_size: few
v_call: TRBV12-3/TRBV12-4
cdr3_nt: TGTGCCAGCAAGAGGACAGTGAACACTGAAGCTTTCTTT
cdr3_aa: CASKRTVNTEAFF

j_call: TRBJ2-7
d_call: -
clone_size: few
v_call: TRBV29-1
cdr3_nt: TGCAGCGTTGGCGACACCCCCTACGAGCAGTACTTC
cdr3_aa: CSVGDTPYEQYF

j_call: TRBJ1-2
d_call: TRBD1
clone_size: few
v_call: TRBV6-2/TRBV6-3
cdr3_nt: TGTGCCAGCAGTTACTCGAGACAGGGGAATAACTATGGCTACACCTTC
cdr3_aa: CASSYSRQGNNYGYTF

j_call: TRBJ2-4
d_call: -
clone_size: few
v_call: TRBV19
cdr3_nt: TGTGCCAGTAATCACGGGGGATCCAAAAACATTCAGTACTTC
cdr3_aa: CASNHGGSKNIQYF

j_call: TRBJ1-1
d_call: -
clone_size: -
v_call: TRBV12-3/TRBV12-4
cdr3_nt: TGTGCCAGCAGTTTTGAGGGGAGTAGTCGGACTGAAGCTTTCTTT
cdr3_aa: CASSFEGSSRTEAFF

j_call: TRBJ1-2
d_call: -
clone_size: -
v_call: TRBV4-3
cdr3_nt: TGCGCCAGCAGCCCAGGAAGACAGTCTTTCTATGGCTACACCTTC
cdr3_aa: CASSPGRQSFYGYTF

j_call: TRBJ2-2
d_call: -
clone_size: many
v_call: TRBV11-2
cdr3_nt: TGTGCCAGCAGCTTGGGGCCCGCGAACACCGGGGAGCTGTTTTTT
cdr3_aa: CASSLGPANTGELFF

j_call: TRBJ2-1
d_call: TRBD2
clone_size: few
v_call: TRBV6-4
cdr3_nt: TGTGCCAGCAGTGAGGGACTAGCGTGGCGGGATGAGCAGTTCTTC
cdr3_aa: CASSEGLAWRDEQFF

j_call: TRBJ2-2
d_call: -
clone_size: few
v_call: TRBV2
cdr3_nt: TGTGCCAGCAGTGAACCGTACACCGGGGAGCTGTTTTTT
cdr3_aa: CASSEPYTGELFF

j_call: TRBJ1-2
d_call: -
clone_size: many
v_call: TRBV12-3/TRBV12-4
cdr3_nt: TGTGCCAGCAGTCCGACAGGCGCCTATGGCTACACCTTC
cdr3_aa: CASSPTGAYGYTF

j_call: TRBJ2-6
d_call: TRBD1
clone_size: -
v_call: TRBV20-1
cdr3_nt: TGCAGTGCTAGAGGGGACAGGGGATTCTCTGGGGCCAACGTCCTGACTTTC
cdr3_aa: CSARGDRGFSGANVLTF

j_call: TRBJ2-1
d_call: TRBD1
clone_size: few
v_call: TRBV19
cdr3_nt: TGTGCAAGCCGGGACAGGGGATACAATGAGCAGTTCTTC
cdr3_aa: CASRDRGYNEQFF

j_call: TRBJ1-2
d_call: -
clone_size: -
v_call: TRBV5-5
cdr3_nt: TGTGCCAGCAGCTTGGAAGTGTTCGGTGGCTACACCTTC
cdr3_aa: CASSLEVFGGYTF

j_call: TRBJ2-7
d_call: -
clone_size: many
v_call: TRBV6-1
cdr3_nt: TGTGCCAGCAGTGAAAGGGGGGGCCGGGGATACGAGCAGTACTTC
cdr3_aa: CASSERGGRGYEQYF

j_call: TRBJ2-2
d_call: TRBD1
clone_size: -
v_call: TRBV4-3
cdr3_nt: TGCGCCAGCAGCCAAGAGCACAGGGGTTTTAACACCGGGGAGCTGTTTTTT
cdr3_aa: CASSQEHRGFNTGELFF

j_call: TRBJ2-4
d_call: -
clone_size: -
v_call: TRBV10-3
cdr3_nt: TGTGCCATCAGTGAGGAGGGAGACAAAAACATTCAGTACTTC
cdr3_aa: CAISEEGDKNIQYF

j_call: TRBJ1-2
d_call: -
clone_size: -
v_call: TRBV18
cdr3_nt: TGTGCCAGCTCGCCGGGGACGGAGGCCTATGGCTACACCTTC
cdr3_aa: CASSPGTEAYGYTF

j_call: TRBJ1-5
d_call: -
clone_size: -
v_call: TRBV6-1
cdr3_nt: TGTGCCAGCAGACCCCCAGGGGCGGACGAGCAGCCCCAGCATTTT
cdr3_aa: CASRPPGADEQPQHF

j_call: TRBJ2-5
d_call: TRBD2
clone_size: -
v_call: TRBV28
cdr3_nt: TGTGCCAGCAGTTCCGGGACTAGCGGGGTAAAAGAGACCCAGTACTTC
cdr3_aa: CASSSGTSGVKETQYF

j_call: TRBJ2-2
d_call: -
clone_size: -
v_call: TRBV27
cdr3_nt: TGTGCCAGCAGTCCCTGGGGGGCCGGGGAGCTGTTTTTT
cdr3_aa: CASSPWGAGELFF

j_call: TRBJ2-1
d_call: -
clone_size: few
v_call: TRBV5-1
cdr3_nt: TGCGCCAGCAGCTTAACACAGAATAATGAGCAGTTCTTC
cdr3_aa: CASSLTQNNEQFF

j_call: TRBJ2-3
d_call: TRBD1
clone_size: few
v_call: TRBV5-1
cdr3_nt: TGCGCCAGCAGCTTGGCACTACAGGGGCGGGATACGCAGTATTTT
cdr3_aa: CASSLALQGRDTQYF

j_call: TRBJ2-3
d_call: TRBD2
clone_size: -
v_call: TRBV6-1
cdr3_nt: TGTGCCAGCAGTCCAGAACTAGCGCCAGATACGCAGTATTTT
cdr3_aa: CASSPELAPDTQYF

j_call: TRBJ1-5
d_call: -
clone_size: -
v_call: TRBV20-1
cdr3_nt: TGCAGTGCTAGAGGACAGATCAATCAGCCCCAGCATTTT
cdr3_aa: CSARGQINQPQHF

j_call: TRBJ2-7
d_call: -
clone_size: few
v_call: TRBV29-1
cdr3_nt: TGCAGCGTCCGATTGGGGGACGAGCAGTACTTC
cdr3_aa: CSVRLGDEQYF

j_call: TRBJ2-5
d_call: TRBD1
clone_size: many
v_call: TRBV7-2
cdr3_nt: TGTGCCAGCAGCCGGGGACAGGGAGAGACCCAGTACTTC
cdr3_aa: CASSRGQGETQYF

j_call: TRBJ1-6
d_call: -
clone_size: -
v_call: TRBV30
cdr3_nt: TGTGCCTGGAGTGGGACGGGGCTTAGGGCACCCCTCCACTTT
cdr3_aa: CAWSGTGLRAPLHF

j_call: TRBJ1-6
d_call: -
clone_size: many
v_call: TRBV4-1
cdr3_nt: TGCGCCAGCAGCCACCAAACGCGGGGACCAAGGTTTCGTAATTCACCCCTCCACTTT
cdr3_aa: CASSHQTRGPRFRNSPLHF

j_call: TRBJ2-2
d_call: -
clone_size: few
v_call: TRBV5-4
cdr3_nt: TGTGCCCTTGCCCGGGGGGCAGGGAAGGACGGGGAGCTGTTTTTT
cdr3_aa: CALARGAGKDGELFF

j_call: TRBJ2-1
d_call: TRBD2
clone_size: -
v_call: TRBV7-2
cdr3_nt: TGTGCCAGCAGATTCGGCGGGGGCAATGAGCAGTTCTTC
cdr3_aa: CASRFGGGNEQFF

j_call: TRBJ2-2
d_call: -
clone_size: -
v_call: TRBV10-3
cdr3_nt: TGTGCCATCAGTCCGGACAGGAGGGACACCGGGGAGCTGTTTTTT
cdr3_aa: CAISPDRRDTGELFF

j_call: TRBJ2-3
d_call: -
clone_size: few
v_call: TRBV6-2/TRBV6-3
cdr3_nt: TGTGCCAGCAGTTACGATGGACGCCCATACGGCCTCACAGATACGCAGTATTTT
cdr3_aa: CASSYDGRPYGLTDTQYF

j_call: TRBJ2-5
d_call: -
clone_size: few
v_call: TRBV5-1
cdr3_nt: TGCGCCAGCAGCTTGGGTGCGACGGAGACCCAGTACTTC
cdr3_aa: CASSLGATETQYF

j_call: TRBJ1-5
d_call: -
clone_size: -
v_call: TRBV10-3
cdr3_nt: TGTGCCATCAGTGACAGTTATCAGCCCCAGCATTTT
cdr3_aa: CAISDSYQPQHF

j_call: TRBJ2-2
d_call: -
clone_size: many
v_call: TRBV5-1
cdr3_nt: TGCGCCAGCAGCCTGCAGGTTATAGGCTCCGGGGAGCTGTTTTTT
cdr3_aa: CASSLQVIGSGELFF

j_call: TRBJ1-1
d_call: -
clone_size: -
v_call: TRBV11-3
cdr3_nt: TGTGCCAGCAGCTTAGATGGACCGGGCACTGAAGCTTTCTTT
cdr3_aa: CASSLDGPGTEAFF

j_call: TRBJ2-7
d_call: TRBD1
clone_size: -
v_call: TRBV4-3
cdr3_nt: TGCGCCAGCAGCCAAGATACGATAATTGGACAGGGTCGCGAGCAGTACTTC
cdr3_aa: CASSQDTIIGQGREQYF

j_call: TRBJ2-1
d_call: TRBD2
clone_size: few
v_call: TRBV9
cdr3_nt: TGTGCCAGCAGCTCCGGGACTAGCGGGTCCTACAATGAGCAGTTCTTC
cdr3_aa: CASSSGTSGSYNEQFF

j_call: TRBJ1-6
d_call: -
clone_size: few
v_call: TRBV4-3
cdr3_nt: TGCGCCAGCAGCCAAGATGGGTTAATGGGAGTCAATTCACCCCTCCACTTT
cdr3_aa: CASSQDGLMGVNSPLHF